The next 19 T cell receptor beta chains were all read from a single sample in a study of CD8+CD57+ T cells in acquired aplastic anemia. All sequencing subjects had displayed CD8+CD57+ cell expansion on flow cytometry. The study profiled TCR beta VDJ and CDR3 using genomic DNA as template. TCRdb re-analysed the reads in MiXCR, keeping a single row per CDR3 protein. The sample holds about 250,000 distinct CDR3 sequences, around half seen once. The source material was sorted CD4+, CD8+, or CD8+CD57+ T cells (not recorded which) from PBMCs. These receptors originate from a human donor with aplastic anemia.

On this clonotype: A read error may be the cause here, since a much bigger clone is one base away. Since the CDR3 does not end with the conserved phenylalanine or tryptophan, this likely comes from a read error. The rearrangement links TRBV12-3 or TRBV12-4 to TRBJ2-6; either TRBD1 or TRBD2 may supply D (5 bases each). The CDR3 loop spans 16 amino acids. Trimming shortened V by 3 bases and J by 3 bases, and 12 bases separated the two germline ends. The CDR3 nucleotides are TGTGCCAGCAGTTTTAACGGGGCTGGTGGGGCCAACGTCCTGACTTCC. This codes for CASSFNGAGGANVLTS.

A few counts support this clonotype. The rearrangement joins TRBV4-3 to TRBJ1-6; D uncertain. Germline values: CDR1 LGHNA, CDR2 YSLEER. The CDR3 totals 18 residues. Trimming removed 0 bases from V and 6 bases from J, with 18 bases in between. Here the CDR3 reads CASSQDLQGQSLNSPLHF. In nucleotides, the CDR3 is TGCGCCAGCAGCCAAGATTTGCAAGGCCAAAGTCTTAATTCACCCCTCCACTTT.

To note about this clonotype: Germline is not matched at one junction end, which may reflect a read error. This chain uses TRBV7-9 with TRBJ2-7; tentative D call: TRBD2 (6 bases). Germline V CDR1 and CDR2: SEHNR, FQNEAQ (reference sequence). This CDR3 comprises 13 residues. CDR3 loop: CASSRDTDYERYF. The CDR3 DNA follows: TGTGCCAGCAGCCGAGACACGGACTACGAGCGGTACTTC.

The rearrangement uses TRBV15 and TRBJ1-2; D might be TRBD1 (6 bases). V was pared by 3 bases and J by 8 bases, with 16 bases between. CDR1 is LNHNV and CDR2 is YYDKDF in the germline V gene (reference sequence). The CDR3 consists of 14 residues. As DNA, the CDR3 is TGTGCCACCAGCAGGGGGGGCTTGGGCGGAGGCTACACCTTC. It is translated as CATSRGGLGGGYTF. Full variable domain (missing parts from reference TRBV15 and TRBJ1-2): DAMVIQNPRYQVTQFGKPVTLSCSQTLNHNVMYWYQQKSSQAPKLLFHYYDKDFNNEADTPDNFQSRRPNTSFCFLDIRSPGLGDTAMYLCATSRGGLGGGYTFGSGTRLTVV.

This clonotype showed up many times. The chain uses TRBV5-1 and TRBJ2-7; D is perhaps TRBD2 (5 bases). The CDR3 runs to 13 residues. Germline V gives CDR1 SGHRS, CDR2 YFSETQ. V lost 2 bases, J lost 5 bases, and 11 bases lay in between. For the CDR3, the DNA is TGCGCCAGCAGCTTTCGGGGAAACCACGAGCAGTACTTC. Amino acids: CASSFRGNHEQYF. Full variable domain (remainder filled in from reference TRBV5-1 and TRBJ2-7): KAGVTQTPRYLIKTRGQQVTLSCSPISGHRSVSWYQQTPGQGLQFLFEYFSETQRNKGNFPGRFSGRQFSNSRSEMNVSTLELGDSALYLCASSFRGNHEQYFGPGTRLTVT.

This chain joins TRBV11-2 and TRBJ2-7; D is unclear. CDR1 is SGHAT, CDR2 FQNNGV, per germline. The CDR3 is 11 amino acids. The V and J ends lost 3 bases and 7 bases respectively, with 7 bases between them. The CDR3 sequence is CASSFDPEQYF. The CDR3 DNA sequence: TGTGCCAGCAGCTTTGACCCTGAGCAGTACTTC.

V gene TRBV3-1 combines with J gene TRBJ2-1, with a possible D match to TRBD2 (5 bases). This CDR3 spans 15 amino acids. Trimming shortened V by 2 bases and J by 3 bases, and 11 bases separated the two germline ends. The germline gives CDR1 LGHDT, CDR2 YNNKEL (reference sequence). The DNA for the CDR3 is TGTGCCAGCAGCCAAAGAGGGCCGGGCTACAATGAGCAGTTCTTC. It specifies CASSQRGPGYNEQFF.

This clonotype was counted ten times or more. The chain joins TRBV4-1 to TRBJ1-5, with D possibly TRBD1 on 5 matching bases. CDR1 and CDR2 (germline): MGHRA, YSYEKL. The CDR3 extends over 16 amino acids. Trimming pared 0 bases from V and 3 bases from J, leaving 12 bases between. This chain's CDR3 is CASSQEVGQSNQPQHF. The CDR3 nucleotides are TGCGCCAGCAGCCAAGAAGTGGGGCAGTCCAATCAGCCCCAGCATTTT.

This chain links TRBV29-1 with TRBJ2-7; no firm D call. The V gene lost 4 bases and the J gene lost 5 bases, with 9 bases spanning the gap. CDR3 length: 11 amino acids. Germline CDR1 and CDR2: SQVTM and ANQGSEA. CDR3 nucleotide sequence: TGCAGCGTTGTTTGGACCCACGAGCAGTACTTC. This encodes CSVVWTHEQYF.

The CDR3 here is CASRLARGTQYF. The CDR3 nucleotides read TGTGCCAGCAGACTCGCCAGGGGTACGCAGTATTTT. This chain links TRBV12-3 or TRBV12-4 with TRBJ2-3, with D perhaps TRBD1 (6 bases). The V end lost 6 bases, the J end lost 8 bases, and 12 bases lay between the germline ends. The CDR3 has 12 residues.

This clonotype has ten or more counts. Written as DNA, the CDR3 is TGTGCCAGCAGTTATACTGACAGGGCGGGGGAGCAGTACTTC. Amino acids: CASSYTDRAGEQYF. The chain is built from TRBV6-5 and TRBJ2-7, with D possibly TRBD1 on 7 matching bases. Deletions cut 3 bases from V and 7 bases from J, with 16 bases between. The germline V gene has CDR1 MNHEY and CDR2 SVGAGI. The CDR3 contains 14 residues.

This chain joins TRBV24-1 and TRBJ1-2; D is perhaps TRBD1 (6 bases). CDR3 length: 14 residues. Germline V gene data show CDR1 as KGHDR and CDR2 as SFDVKD. Trimming took 4 bases from V and 7 from J, leaving 15 bases between them. CDR3 sequence (DNA): TGTGCCACCAGTGAGATAGGGGGATTGAGTGGCTACACCTTC. Translating gives CATSEIGGLSGYTF.

The J gene is TRBJ2-7, the V gene TRBV27; no definite D call. The V gene lost 3 bases and the J gene lost 6 bases, with 12 bases spanning the gap. This CDR3 is built from 13 residues. Germline V gives CDR1 MNHEY, CDR2 SMNVEV (reference sequence). The CDR3 nucleotides read TGTGCCAGCAGTTTCGGTTCTACGGGCGAGCAGTACTTC. This encodes CASSFGSTGEQYF.

This clonotype was detected only once. One junction end does not reproduce the germline sequence, and a read error may be involved. This rearrangement joins TRBV7-9 to TRBJ2-1; D may match TRBD1 or TRBD2 (5 bases each). The CDR3 has 12 residues. Germline loops: CDR1 SEHNR, CDR2 FQNEAQ (reference sequence). CDR3 in amino acids: CATRDGENEQSF. Written as DNA, the CDR3 is TGTGCCACCCGGGACGGTGAAAATGAGCAGTCCTTC.

This clonotype was seen a few times. The rearrangement uses TRBV11-2 and TRBJ1-1; D is uncertain. This CDR3 has 15 residues. CDR1 is SGHAT, CDR2 FQNNGV, per germline. The V gene lost 6 bases and the J gene lost 6 bases, with 20 bases spanning the gap. The CDR3, as DNA: TGTGCCAGCAGACCGATTTCCATCAAGGATCCTGAAGCTTTCTTT. It codes for CASRPISIKDPEAFF.

This clonotype was detected ten times or more. V is TRBV7-2 and J is TRBJ1-5; D may be TRBD1 (5 bases). The CDR3 is made up of 14 amino acids. Germline CDR1 is SGHTA and CDR2 is FQGNSA. V gave up 4 bases and J gave up 5 bases, with 12 bases separating them. The CDR3 bases are TGTGCCAGCAGCTCCCAGGGAGGGGATCAGCCCCAGCATTTT. Amino acid sequence: CASSSQGGDQPQHF.

This clonotype was seen a handful of times. The rearrangement uses TRBV5-1 and TRBJ2-7; D gene ambiguous. V shed 4 bases and J shed 3 bases, with 14 bases lying between them. Germline CDR1 and CDR2: SGHRS and YFSETQ. The CDR3 length is 14 residues. The CDR3 spells CASSRDKDGYEQYF. The CDR3 region has the DNA TGCGCCAGCAGCCGAGATAAGGACGGCTACGAGCAGTACTTC.

This clonotype has a count of ten or more. The V and J genes are TRBV5-6 and TRBJ2-1; TRBD1 might be the D (6 bases). CDR3 length: 12 amino acids. Germline V CDR1 and CDR2: SGHDT, YYEEEE. V was trimmed by 4 bases and J by 7 bases, leaving 9 bases between them. CDR3 residues: CASSPGVNEQFF. The CDR3 coding sequence is TGTGCCAGCAGCCCAGGGGTGAATGAGCAGTTCTTC.

The chain links TRBV25-1 to TRBJ2-7; D gene unclear. V was cut by 1 base and J by 2 bases, with 3 bases left in between. CDR1 MGHDK and CDR2 SYGVNS come from the germline V gene. The CDR3 loop spans 12 amino acids. The CDR3 loop reads CASSESPYEQYF. CDR3 bases: TGTGCCAGCAGTGAATCCCCCTACGAGCAGTACTTC.